This is a list of T cell receptor beta chains from one sample in a study of blood T cell repertoires in COVID-19. Sequencing used immunoSEQ multiplex PCR; TCRdb keeps in-frame clones, though not all of them. The table lists around 46,000 clones, 88% of them singletons. Material for sequencing was peripheral blood. These receptors were obtained from a man in his fifties with acute or convalescent COVID-19. The CDR3 runs from the conserved cysteine through the conserved F or W. A D gene is named only where the DNA matches it firmly. Clone size is given for some rows only: seen once, a few or many times, or a class if the clone is expanded.

clone_size,v_call,j_call,d_call,cdr3_nt,cdr3_aa
NA,TRBV11-2,TRBJ2-3,NA,TGTGCCAGCAGCTTAGTGGGGTGGGAGAGGGCAGATACGCAGTATTTT,CASSLVGWERADTQYF
once,TRBV12-3/TRBV12-4,TRBJ2-1,TRBD2,TGTGCCAGCAGTTTGGGGGAGGGTGAGCAGTTCTTC,CASSLGEGEQFF
NA,TRBV9,TRBJ1-1,TRBD1,TGTGCCAGCAGACCTCCCGGACAGGGGGATCGCACTGAAGCTTTCTTT,CASRPPGQGDRTEAFF
NA,TRBV5-6,TRBJ2-3,TRBD2,TGTGCCAGCAGCTTGGAAAGGCGGGAGGTTAGCACAGATACGCAGTATTTT,CASSLERREVSTDTQYF
once,TRBV7-3,TRBJ1-1,NA,TGTGCCAGCAGCTTAAACAGGGACTACGAAGCTTTCTTT,CASSLNRDYEAFF
NA,TRBV4-3,TRBJ2-3,TRBD2,TGCGCCAGCAGCCAGGACTTCGGGGGGGCCGGCACAGATACGCAGTATTTT,CASSQDFGGAGTDTQYF
NA,TRBV5-1,TRBJ1-2,NA,TGCGCCAGCAGCTTGGAGGCGGCAGCCGGCTATGGCTACACCTTC,CASSLEAAAGYGYTF
NA,TRBV19,TRBJ2-1,TRBD2,TGTGCCACCAAAATAGCGGGCGCCTACAATGAGCAGTTCTTC,CATKIAGAYNEQFF
NA,TRBV6-2/TRBV6-3,TRBJ1-1,NA,TGTGCCAGCAGTTACGCAGGGGTAGGGAACACTGAAGCTTTCTTT,CASSYAGVGNTEAFF
NA,TRBV7-2,TRBJ1-2,TRBD1,TGTGCCAGCAGCTTAGAGGCAGGGGGCGGCTACACCTTC,CASSLEAGGGYTF
NA,TRBV2,TRBJ1-4,NA,TGTGCCAGCAGTTCAAAATTGGCGGGAGGGGAAAAACTGTTTTTT,CASSSKLAGGEKLFF
NA,TRBV27,TRBJ2-7,TRBD1,TGTGCCAGCAGTTTTCTTCGGACAGGGGAAACCCTAGACTTC,CASSFLRTGETLDF
few,TRBV3-1/TRBV3-2,TRBJ1-6,TRBD1,TGTGCCAGCAGCCAAGGGACAGGGGGAAATTCACCCCTCCACTTT,CASSQGTGGNSPLHF
NA,TRBV18,TRBJ2-3,TRBD2,TGTGCCAGCTCAACCTATAGCGGGGGGGCGGCAGATACGCAGTATTTT,CASSTYSGGAADTQYF
NA,TRBV30,TRBJ1-5,TRBD1,TGTGCCTGGAGTCGCGGACAGGGAGGTCAGCCCCAGCATTTT,CAWSRGQGGQPQHF
NA,TRBV7-2,TRBJ1-6,NA,TGTGCCAGCAGCCCTGGGGGGAAAAATTCACCCCTCCACTTT,CASSPGGKNSPLHF
NA,TRBV7-2,TRBJ1-1,NA,TGTGCCAGCAGCTTGTACTTGAACACTGAAGCTTTCTTT,CASSLYLNTEAFF
NA,TRBV27,TRBJ2-7,NA,TGTGCCAGCAGTTTTATGGGGCCAGGGTATCACTACGAGCAGTACTTC,CASSFMGPGYHYEQYF
NA,TRBV19,TRBJ2-1,TRBD2,TGTGCCAGTAGTATTGGGCTAGCGGGGGCGGGGGAGCAGTTCTTC,CASSIGLAGAGEQFF
NA,TRBV18,TRBJ1-2,TRBD1,TGTGCCAGCTCACCAGAGGGGGCCTATGGCTACACCTTC,CASSPEGAYGYTF
NA,TRBV19,TRBJ2-1,TRBD2,TGTGCCAGTAGTAGACTAGCGGCATCCTACAATGAGCAGTTCTTC,CASSRLAASYNEQFF
NA,TRBV19,TRBJ1-1,NA,TGTGCCAGTAGTATCATGGTGGGGGGCACTGAAGCTTTCTTT,CASSIMVGGTEAFF
NA,TRBV6-4,TRBJ1-1,NA,TGTGCCAGCAGTGCAACTACTGACAGCACTGAAGCTTTCTTT,CASSATTDSTEAFF
NA,TRBV29-1,TRBJ2-3,TRBD1,TGCAGCGTTGCTCGGGACAGCGCCACAGATACGCAGTATTTT,CSVARDSATDTQYF
NA,TRBV11-2,TRBJ2-5,TRBD1,TGTGCCAGCAGCTCGACAGGGATAGGTGCAGAGACCCAGTACTTC,CASSSTGIGAETQYF
NA,TRBV30,TRBJ2-7,TRBD2,TGTGCCTGGAGAGACAGCCTAGCGGGCTTCTCCTACGAGCAGTACTTC,CAWRDSLAGFSYEQYF
NA,TRBV20-1,TRBJ2-7,TRBD2,TGCAGTGCTAGTAGTCCCTCGGCGGGAGGGTCGCTCGAGCAGTACTTC,CSASSPSAGGSLEQYF
NA,TRBV12-3/TRBV12-4,TRBJ1-2,NA,TGTGCCAGCAGTTTCCAGGCTAACTATGGCTACACCTTC,CASSFQANYGYTF